Shown below are 23 T cell receptor beta chains from a single sample sequenced in a study of early T cells in non-severe SARS-CoV-2 infection. Each CDR3 protein gets one entry after TCRdb re-called the 5' RACE reads with MiXCR. The table includes 75,000 to 100,000 distinct CDR3 sequences, approximately 17% detected once. The sequencing sample was made of whole blood. All receptors derive from an adult who was a healthcare worker with PCR-confirmed SARS-CoV-2 infection or an uninfected control (not recorded which).

This clonotype turned up a few times. The chain links TRBV6-5 to TRBJ2-3; 11 nucleotides align to TRBD2. The CDR3 contains 15 residues. Germline values: CDR1 MNHEY, CDR2 SVGAGI. V lost 6 bases, J lost 4 bases, and 6 bases stayed unmatched. The CDR3 reads CASSRGLADPDTQYF. CDR3 sequence (DNA): TGTGCCAGCAGCCGGGGACTAGCGGATCCAGATACGCAGTATTTT.

A note on this clonotype: A single base separates this from a much larger clone, so it may be a read error. The chain carries TRBV18 and TRBJ2-7, with D perhaps matching TRBD2 (6 bases). The CDR3 spans 16 residues. Deletions cut 0 bases from V and 1 base from J, with 13 bases between. The germline V gene encodes CDR1 KGHSH and CDR2 LQKENI. The CDR3 nucleotides are TGTGCCAGCTCACCACCCGGGGGAACGGTGTCCTACGAGCAGTACTTC. It is translated as CASSPPGGTVSYEQYF.

This clonotype was counted a few times. This chain links TRBV6-2 or TRBV6-3 with TRBJ2-1; D gene uncertain. This CDR3 is 16 amino acids long. V lost 2 bases to trimming and J lost 0 bases, with 11 bases between them. Germline assignment: CDR1 MNHEY and CDR2 SVGEGT. The CDR3: CASSYQLQSSYNEQFF. The CDR3 coding sequence is TGTGCCAGCAGTTACCAACTACAGTCCTCCTACAATGAGCAGTTCTTC.

Ten or more counts support this clonotype. The rearrangement joins TRBV24-1 to TRBJ2-1; possibly TRBD2 for D (5 bases). The germline V and J ends were trimmed by 2 bases and 2 bases, with 9 bases remaining between them. Germline V gives CDR1 KGHDR, CDR2 SFDVKD. CDR3 size: 15 residues. The CDR3 DNA reads as TGTGCCACCAGTGATTCAGCTAGCCCCTACAATGAGCAGTTCTTC. Its translation is CATSDSASPYNEQFF.

J is TRBJ1-2 and V is TRBV27; D ambiguous. The CDR3 runs 13 residues. Trimming took 4 bases from V and 4 from J, leaving 10 bases between them. The germline CDR1 and CDR2 sequences are MNHEY and SMNVEV (reference sequence). Here the CDR3 DNA reads TGTGCCAGCAGTTCTGGAGGCGGCTATGGCTACACCTTC. Its protein product is CASSSGGGYGYTF.

This chain links TRBV7-2 with TRBJ2-6; 9 nucleotides match TRBD2. V was clipped by 0 bases and J by 4 bases; unmatched bases: 25. Germline-derived CDR1 and CDR2 are SGHTA and FQGNSA. This CDR3 comprises 24 residues. The CDR3 reads CASSLAHLPLSSGSRRSGANVLTF. The CDR3 DNA follows: TGTGCCAGCAGCTTAGCGCATTTACCCCTAAGTAGCGGGAGTAGACGTTCGGGGGCCAACGTCCTGACTTTC. The variable domain in full, with the rest retrieved from reference TRBV7-2 and TRBJ2-6, is GAGVSQSPSNKVTEKGKDVELRCDPISGHTALYWYRQSLGQGLEFLIYFQGNSAPDKSGLPSDRFSAERTGGSVSTLTIQRTQQEDSAVYLCASSLAHLPLSSGSRRSGANVLTFGAGSRLTVL.

Only a few counts were recorded for this clonotype. The J gene is TRBJ2-2, the V gene TRBV19; the D call may be TRBD1 or TRBD2 (5 bases each). V shed 5 bases and J shed 4 bases, with 17 bases lying between them. Germline V gives CDR1 LNHDA, CDR2 SQIVND (reference sequence). This CDR3 is built from 16 residues. CDR3 region: CASSPLRGRGTGELFF. For the CDR3, the DNA is TGTGCCAGTAGTCCCCTAAGGGGCCGGGGCACCGGGGAGCTGTTTTTT.

The gene calls are TRBV20-1 and TRBJ1-2; D is unclear. Germline V gene data show CDR1 as DFQATT and CDR2 as SNEGSKA (reference sequence). This CDR3 has 12 amino acids. The V end lost 3 bases, the J end lost 5 bases, and 10 bases lay between the germline ends. CDR3 bases: TGCAGTGCTAGGTCCCGGGGTTATGGCTACACCTTC. Translating it yields CSARSRGYGYTF.

This clonotype was detected only a few times. CDR3 amino acids: CASSDGLTDTQYF. The CDR3 DNA follows: TGTGCCAGCAGCGACGGGCTGACAGATACGCAGTATTTT. The chain links TRBV6-2 or TRBV6-3 to TRBJ2-3; D not certain. The CDR3 extends over 13 amino acids. The germline gives CDR1 MNHEY, CDR2 SVGEGT. Trimming pared 6 bases from V and 3 bases from J, leaving 10 bases between.

The chain joins TRBV29-1 to TRBJ1-2; 7 nucleotides line up with TRBD1. Germline lookup yields CDR1 SQVTM and CDR2 ANQGSEA. This CDR3 comprises 11 residues. The junction had 4 bases not matched to a gene; V was cut back by 6 bases and J by 6 bases. In nucleotides, the CDR3 is TGCAGCGTCTCCACAGGGGATGGCTACACCTTC. Amino acid sequence: CSVSTGDGYTF.

The chain couples TRBV19 to TRBJ2-1; 10 positions agree with TRBD2. The length of the CDR3 is 15 residues. The junction had 4 bases not matched to a gene; V was cut back by 5 bases and J by 3 bases. The germline CDR1 and CDR2 sequences are LNHDA and SQIVND (reference sequence). The CDR3 sequence is CASSLAGGVYNEQFF. The CDR3 DNA reads as TGTGCCAGTAGTTTAGCGGGGGGCGTCTACAATGAGCAGTTCTTC.

This clonotype was seen ten or more times. V is TRBV7-6 and J is TRBJ2-3; 7 bases agree with TRBD2. CDR3 length: 17 amino acids. V shed 5 bases and J 1 base; nucleotides not matched to a gene: 12. CDR1 SGHVS and CDR2 FNYEAQ come from the germline V gene. CDR3 loop: CASSGGSGLAGTDTQYF. For the CDR3, the DNA is TGTGCCAGCAGCGGGGGGTCGGGGCTAGCGGGCACAGATACGCAGTATTTT.

This clonotype was observed a handful of times. The chain recombines TRBV11-3 with TRBJ2-2; D is unresolved. The V and J ends lost 6 bases and 6 bases respectively, with 8 bases between them. Germline V gene data show CDR1 as SGHNT and CDR2 as YENEEA. This CDR3 region has 12 residues. CDR3 sequence (DNA): TGTGCCAGCAGACGGAGTCCCGGGGAGCTGTTTTTT. The encoded protein is CASRRSPGELFF. The full variable domain, completed using reference TRBV11-3 and TRBJ2-2, is EAGVVQSPRYKIIEKKQPVAFWCNPISGHNTLYWYLQNLGQGPELLIRYENEEAVDDSQLPKDRFSAERLKGVDSTLKIQPAELGDSAVYLCASRRSPGELFFGEGSRLTVL.

This clonotype was counted between two and nine times. The chain joins TRBV5-1 to TRBJ2-7, with a possible D match to TRBD1 (6 bases). Germline V CDR1 and CDR2: SGHRS, YFSETQ. CDR3 length: 14 amino acids. V was cut by 3 bases and J by 0 bases, with 10 bases left in between. The CDR3 loop reads CASSWDTSSYEQYF. CDR3 nucleotides: TGCGCCAGCAGCTGGGACACCAGCTCCTACGAGCAGTACTTC.

The chain carries TRBV29-1 and TRBJ1-1; the D gene is possibly TRBD1 (6 bases). The CDR3 is 12 residues long. Germline V gene sequence: CDR1 SQVTM, CDR2 ANQGSEA. Trimming stripped 6 bases from V and 6 bases from J, with 14 bases between. CDR3 protein: CSVAQGQAEAFF. As DNA, the CDR3 is TGCAGCGTCGCACAGGGTCAGGCTGAAGCTTTCTTT.

CDR3 DNA: TGTGCCAGCAGCTTCGGGTATAGACAGGAAGCTTTCTTT. This codes for CASSFGYRQEAFF. The chain uses TRBV7-8 and TRBJ1-1, with D possibly being TRBD1 (5 bases). CDR1 is SGHVS and CDR2 is FQNEAQ in the germline V gene. CDR3 size: 13 residues. V was cut by 3 bases and J by 8 bases, with 13 bases left in between.

This clonotype was seen only a few times. J is TRBJ1-3 and V is TRBV9; a possible D gene is TRBD1 (5 bases). CDR3 size: 17 residues. The germline V gene encodes CDR1 SGDLS and CDR2 YYNGEE. V lost 0 bases and J lost 0, with 13 bases in between. The CDR3 reads CASSVEWGRGSGNTIYF. The DNA for the CDR3 is TGTGCCAGCAGCGTAGAATGGGGAAGGGGCTCTGGAAACACCATATATTTT.

CDR3 sequence (DNA): TGTGCCAGCATGCGGGGGGAGATGGATGAGCAGTTCTTC. As protein: CASMRGEMDEQFF. The rearrangement uses TRBV2 and TRBJ2-1; 8 nucleotides line up with TRBD2. Trimming at V came to 7 bases and at J to 8 bases, leaving 7 bases not matched to a gene. CDR1 is SNHLY, CDR2 FYNNEI, per germline. CDR3 length: 13 residues.

The chain joins TRBV10-3 to TRBJ2-1; D is unclear. V gave up 7 bases and J gave up 7 bases, with 14 bases separating them. Germline V gene sequence: CDR1 ENHRY, CDR2 SYGVKD. The CDR3 sequence is 13 residues long. CDR3 region: CAITPGPRNEQFF. The CDR3 region has the DNA TGTGCCATCACCCCGGGCCCGAGGAATGAGCAGTTCTTC.

V gene TRBV20-1 combines with J gene TRBJ2-1; D is possibly TRBD2 (5 bases). This CDR3 has 14 amino acids. Germline CDR1 reads DFQATT; CDR2 reads SNEGSKA (reference sequence). Trimming left V 3 bases short and J 5 bases short, with 14 bases between. The CDR3 DNA follows: TGCAGTGCTAGTCACGGGGTTGACGACAATGAGCAGTTCTTC. Residues: CSASHGVDDNEQFF.

The chain recombines TRBV7-2 with TRBJ1-2, with 8 bases aligning to TRBD1. The CDR3 totals 14 residues. Germline CDR1 reads SGHTA; CDR2 reads FQGNSA. J gave up 4 bases and V 7 bases, and 8 bases lay outside the gene matches. In DNA form, the CDR3 reads TGTGCCAGCACCAACGGACAGGGTTCCTATGGCTACACCTTC. It yields the protein CASTNGQGSYGYTF. The complete variable domain, with remaining parts taken from reference TRBV7-2 and TRBJ1-2, reads GAGVSQSPSNKVTEKGKDVELRCDPISGHTALYWYRQSLGQGLEFLIYFQGNSAPDKSGLPSDRFSAERTGGSVSTLTIQRTQQEDSAVYLCASTNGQGSYGYTFGSGTRLTVV.

This clonotype occurred many times. This chain links TRBV28 with TRBJ2-2; 11 bases match TRBD2. The germline CDR1 and CDR2 sequences are MDHEN and SYDVKM. The CDR3 length is 17 residues. J gave up 1 base and V 4 bases, and 5 bases lay outside the gene matches. CDR3 DNA sequence: TGTGCCAGCAGTTCCCCGGGACTAGCGGAGAACACCGGGGAGCTGTTTTTT. This sequence encodes CASSSPGLAENTGELFF.

The V and J genes are TRBV6-2 or TRBV6-3 and TRBJ1-1; weak D call: TRBD1 (5 bases). V lost 6 bases to trimming and J lost 3 bases, with 17 bases between them. This CDR3 contains 15 residues. Germline values: CDR1 MNHEY, CDR2 SVGEGT. The CDR3 sequence: CASRPLDSFDTEAFF. The CDR3 region has the DNA TGTGCCAGCAGACCCCTCGACAGTTTCGACACTGAAGCTTTCTTT.